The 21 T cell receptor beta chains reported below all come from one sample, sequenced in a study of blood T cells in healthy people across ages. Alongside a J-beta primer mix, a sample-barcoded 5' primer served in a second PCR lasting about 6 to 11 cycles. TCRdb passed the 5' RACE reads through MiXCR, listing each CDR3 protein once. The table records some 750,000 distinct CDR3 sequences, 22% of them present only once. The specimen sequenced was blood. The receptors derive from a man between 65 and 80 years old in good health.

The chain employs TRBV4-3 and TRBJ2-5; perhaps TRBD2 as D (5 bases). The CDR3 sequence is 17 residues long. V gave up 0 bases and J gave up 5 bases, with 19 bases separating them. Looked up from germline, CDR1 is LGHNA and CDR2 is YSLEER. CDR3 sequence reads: CASSQDRVSQPGETQYF. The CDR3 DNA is TGCGCCAGCAGCCAAGATCGTGTCAGCCAGCCGGGGGAGACCCAGTACTTC.

The CDR3 sequence is CASRPRTGLTDTQYF. CDR3 sequence (DNA): TGTGCCAGCAGACCTAGGACAGGGCTCACAGATACGCAGTATTTT. The chain carries TRBV6-5 and TRBJ2-3; TRBD1 agrees at 8 bases. V shed 6 bases, J shed 2 bases, and the junction held 7 bases outside the gene matches. The CDR3 sequence is 15 residues long. Germline CDR1 and CDR2: MNHEY and SVGAGI.

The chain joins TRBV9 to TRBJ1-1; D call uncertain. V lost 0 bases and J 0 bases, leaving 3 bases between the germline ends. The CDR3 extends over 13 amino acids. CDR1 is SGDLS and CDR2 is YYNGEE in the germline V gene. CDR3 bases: TGTGCCAGCAGCGTAGACTTGAACACTGAAGCTTTCTTT. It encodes CASSVDLNTEAFF. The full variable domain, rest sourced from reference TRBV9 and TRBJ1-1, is DSGVTQTPKHLITATGQRVTLRCSPRSGDLSVYWYQQSLDQGLQFLIQYYNGEERAKGNILERFSAQQFPDLHSELNLSSLELGDSALYFCASSVDLNTEAFFGQGTRLTVV.

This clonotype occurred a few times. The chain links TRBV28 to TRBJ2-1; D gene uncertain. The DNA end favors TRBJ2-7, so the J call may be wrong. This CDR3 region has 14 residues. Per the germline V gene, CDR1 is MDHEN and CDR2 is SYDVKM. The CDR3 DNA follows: TGTGCCAGCAGTTTTCACCGAATCCCTCCGGAGCAGTACTTC. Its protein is CASSFHRIPPEQYF.

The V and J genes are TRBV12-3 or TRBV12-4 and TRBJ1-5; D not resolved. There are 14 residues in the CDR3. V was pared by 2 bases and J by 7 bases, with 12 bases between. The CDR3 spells CASSLRVLGQPQHF. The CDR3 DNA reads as TGTGCCAGCAGTTTACGGGTTTTGGGGCAGCCCCAGCATTTT.

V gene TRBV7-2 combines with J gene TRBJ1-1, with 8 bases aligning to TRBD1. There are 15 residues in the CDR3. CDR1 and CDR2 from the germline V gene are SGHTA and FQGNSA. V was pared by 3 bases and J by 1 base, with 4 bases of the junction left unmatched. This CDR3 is CASSLQDRGNTEAFF. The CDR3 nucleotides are TGTGCCAGCAGCTTGCAAGACAGGGGGAACACTGAAGCTTTCTTT.

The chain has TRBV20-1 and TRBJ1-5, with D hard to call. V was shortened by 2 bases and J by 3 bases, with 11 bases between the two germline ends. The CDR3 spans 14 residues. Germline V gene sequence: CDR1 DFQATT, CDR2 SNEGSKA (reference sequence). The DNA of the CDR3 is TGCAGTGCTAGAAATTCCGGAACCAATCAGCCCCAGCATTTT. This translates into CSARNSGTNQPQHF.

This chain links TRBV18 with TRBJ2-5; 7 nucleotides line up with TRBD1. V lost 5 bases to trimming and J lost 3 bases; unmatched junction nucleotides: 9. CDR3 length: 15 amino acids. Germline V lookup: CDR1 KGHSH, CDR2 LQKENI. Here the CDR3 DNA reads TGTGCCAGCTCAGACTTACAGGGGTACGAAGAGACCCAGTACTTC. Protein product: CASSDLQGYEETQYF.

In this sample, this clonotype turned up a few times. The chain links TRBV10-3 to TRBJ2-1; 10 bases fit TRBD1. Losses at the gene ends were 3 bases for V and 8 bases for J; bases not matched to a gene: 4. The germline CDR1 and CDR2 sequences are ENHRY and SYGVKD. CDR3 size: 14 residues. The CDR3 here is CAISDGTGVYEQFF. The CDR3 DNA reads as TGTGCCATCAGTGACGGGACAGGGGTGTATGAGCAGTTCTTC.

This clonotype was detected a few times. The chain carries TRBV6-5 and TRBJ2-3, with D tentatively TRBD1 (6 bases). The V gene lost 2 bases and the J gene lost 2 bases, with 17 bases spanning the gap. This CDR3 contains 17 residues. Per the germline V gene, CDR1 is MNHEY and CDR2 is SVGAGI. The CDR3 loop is CASSYGDTQLHTDTQYF. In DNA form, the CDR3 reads TGTGCCAGCAGTTACGGGGACACCCAACTTCACACAGATACGCAGTATTTT.

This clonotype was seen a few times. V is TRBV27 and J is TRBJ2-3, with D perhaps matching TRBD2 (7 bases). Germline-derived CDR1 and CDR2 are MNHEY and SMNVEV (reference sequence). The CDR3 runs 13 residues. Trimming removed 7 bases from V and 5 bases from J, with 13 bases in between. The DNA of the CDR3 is TGTGCCAGCACCGACGGGGGGCGAGATACGCAGTATTTT. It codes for CASTDGGRDTQYF.

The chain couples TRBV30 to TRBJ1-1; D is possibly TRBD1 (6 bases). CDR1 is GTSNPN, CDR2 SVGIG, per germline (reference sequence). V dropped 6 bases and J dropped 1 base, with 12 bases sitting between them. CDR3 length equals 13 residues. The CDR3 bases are TGTGCCTGCAGCCAGGGACAGAACACTGAAGCTTTCTTT. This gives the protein CACSQGQNTEAFF.

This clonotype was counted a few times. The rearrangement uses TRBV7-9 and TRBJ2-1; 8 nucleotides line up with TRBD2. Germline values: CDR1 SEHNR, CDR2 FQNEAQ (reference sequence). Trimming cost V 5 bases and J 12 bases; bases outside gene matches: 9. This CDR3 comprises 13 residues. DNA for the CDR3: TGTGCCAGCAGCCCGCCGGGACTAGTATGGCAGTTCTTC. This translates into CASSPPGLVWQFF.

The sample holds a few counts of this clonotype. The CDR3 nucleotides are TGTGCCAGCAGCTTAGTATTGGGGGATTGGAATGAGCAGTTCTTC. This translates into CASSLVLGDWNEQFF. The rearrangement uses TRBV7-9 and TRBJ2-1; D tentatively reads TRBD1 or TRBD2 (5 bases each). From germline, CDR1 is SEHNR and CDR2 FQNEAQ (reference sequence). The CDR3 has 15 amino acids. V was trimmed by 1 base and J by 7 bases, leaving 14 bases between them.

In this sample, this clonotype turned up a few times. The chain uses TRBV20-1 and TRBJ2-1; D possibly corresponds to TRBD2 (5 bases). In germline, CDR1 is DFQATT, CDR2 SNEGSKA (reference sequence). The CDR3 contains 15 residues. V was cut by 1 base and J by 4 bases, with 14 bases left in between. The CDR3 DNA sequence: TGCAGTGCTAGAGTCCTAACGGGGTCTTACAATGAGCAGTTCTTC. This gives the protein CSARVLTGSYNEQFF.

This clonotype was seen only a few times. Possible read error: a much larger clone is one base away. CDR3 DNA: TGTGCCAGCAGTCTCCAGCTGAAGCAAGAGACCCAGTACTTC. It specifies CASSLQLKQETQYF. V and J are TRBV12-3 or TRBV12-4 and TRBJ2-5; D uncertain. Trimming took 5 bases from V and 2 from J, leaving 12 bases between them. CDR3 length equals 14 residues.

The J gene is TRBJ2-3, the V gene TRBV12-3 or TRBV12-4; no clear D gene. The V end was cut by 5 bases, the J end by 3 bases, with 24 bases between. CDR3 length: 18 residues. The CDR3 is CASSGFGPGVLGTDTQYF. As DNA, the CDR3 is TGTGCCAGCAGTGGGTTCGGCCCTGGAGTTTTGGGGACAGATACGCAGTATTTT.

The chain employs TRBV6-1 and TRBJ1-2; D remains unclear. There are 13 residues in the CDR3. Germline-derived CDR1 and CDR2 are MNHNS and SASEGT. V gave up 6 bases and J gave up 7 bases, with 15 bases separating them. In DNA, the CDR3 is TGTGCCAGCAGCCCCTGGGAGGGTACTGGCTACACCTTC. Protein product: CASSPWEGTGYTF.

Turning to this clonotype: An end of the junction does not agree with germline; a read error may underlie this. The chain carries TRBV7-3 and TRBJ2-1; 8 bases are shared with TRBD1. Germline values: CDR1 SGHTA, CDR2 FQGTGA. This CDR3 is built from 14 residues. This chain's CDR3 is CASSRLAGGLELFF. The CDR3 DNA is TGTGCCAGCAGCCGACTTGCAGGGGGCCTTGAGCTGTTCTTC.

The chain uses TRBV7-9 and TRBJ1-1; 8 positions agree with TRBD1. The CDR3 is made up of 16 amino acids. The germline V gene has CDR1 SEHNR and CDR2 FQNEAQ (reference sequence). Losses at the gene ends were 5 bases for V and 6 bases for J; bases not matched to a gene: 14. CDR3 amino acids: CASSIRTGSFAAEAFF. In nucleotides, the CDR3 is TGTGCCAGCAGCATCCGGACAGGGTCTTTTGCCGCTGAAGCTTTCTTT.

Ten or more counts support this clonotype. DNA of the CDR3: TGTGCCAGCAGCCTCCTTATGACGGGGGTTGGAAACATTCAGTACTTC. This sequence encodes CASSLLMTGVGNIQYF. The chain recombines TRBV7-2 with TRBJ2-4, with D tentatively TRBD2 (6 bases). The CDR3 extends over 16 amino acids. Trimming shortened V by 5 bases and J by 6 bases, and 20 bases separated the two germline ends. Germline V lookup: CDR1 SGHTA, CDR2 FQGNSA.